A single sample gave rise to the 10 T cell receptor beta chains below, sequenced in a study of blood T cell repertoires in COVID-19. TCRdb's copy holds only in-frame clones and misses some; the assay was immunoSEQ multiplex PCR. This table has roughly 250,000 clones, 75% to 85% appearing once. Sequencing used peripheral blood. The receptors stem from a woman in her sixties with active or convalescent COVID-19.

The genes are TRBV19 and TRBJ1-3; D remains ambiguous. The germline gives CDR1 LNHDA, CDR2 SQIVND (reference sequence). V lost 6 bases, J lost 1 base, and 7 bases lay in between. CDR3 length equals 13 residues. CDR3 DNA: TGTGCCAGTAGCCGGAGGTCTGGAAACACCATATATTTT. Translation gives CASSRRSGNTIYF. Filled out from reference TRBV19 and TRBJ1-3, the complete variable domain reads DGGITQSPKYLFRKEGQNVTLSCEQNLNHDAMYWYRQDPGQGLRLIYYSQIVNDFQKGDIAEGYSVSREKKESFPLTVTSAQKNPTAFYLCASSRRSGNTIYFGEGSWLTVV.

In this sample, this clone turned up once. This chain links TRBV19 with TRBJ2-5; D is unclear. Germline V CDR1 and CDR2: LNHDA, SQIVND (reference sequence). The length of the CDR3 is 13 residues. The V gene lost 1 base and the J gene lost 3 bases, with 6 bases spanning the gap. The CDR3 nucleotides read TGTGCCAGTAGTATAGCTACAGAAGAGACCCAGTACTTC. This gives the protein CASSIATEETQYF.

This rearrangement joins TRBV29-1 to TRBJ1-1; a weak D match, TRBD1 (6 bases). V lost 6 bases, J lost 0 bases, and 14 bases lay in between. In germline, CDR1 is SQVTM, CDR2 ANQGSEA. The CDR3 extends over 14 amino acids. Written as DNA, the CDR3 is TGCAGCGTGGCGTACAGGGCTGTGAACACTGAAGCTTTCTTT. It yields the protein CSVAYRAVNTEAFF.

The chain has TRBV30 and TRBJ1-2; unclear D gene. The CDR3 sequence is 11 residues long. The germline V and J ends were trimmed by 5 bases and 8 bases, with 12 bases remaining between them. Germline-derived CDR1 and CDR2 are GTSNPN and SVGIG (reference sequence). The CDR3 here is CAWWAREGYTF. The CDR3 DNA is TGTGCCTGGTGGGCTCGCGAGGGCTACACCTTC.

This clone has only one observation. The chain joins TRBV10-3 to TRBJ1-5; D unclear. This CDR3 comprises 14 residues. CDR1 and CDR2 (germline): ENHRY, SYGVKD. V lost 3 bases to trimming and J lost 2 bases, with 8 bases between them. The CDR3 region is CAISEELGNQPQHF. CDR3 bases: TGTGCCATCAGTGAAGAGCTCGGCAATCAGCCCCAGCATTTT.

V usage is TRBV19 and J usage is TRBJ1-5; D is perhaps TRBD1 (6 bases). V was pared by 7 bases and J by 3 bases, with 16 bases between. The length of the CDR3 is 15 residues. CDR1 and CDR2 (germline): LNHDA, SQIVND (reference sequence). This CDR3 is CASTKGRGNNQPQHF. DNA for the CDR3: TGTGCCAGTACCAAGGGCAGGGGTAACAATCAGCCCCAGCATTTT.

This clone has more than one count but fewer than ten. CDR3 sequence: CASSTDRGLGPQHF. The CDR3 region has the DNA TGTGCCAGTAGCACTGACAGGGGGCTGGGGCCCCAGCATTTT. The gene calls are TRBV19 and TRBJ1-5; TRBD1 agrees at 10 bases. J was trimmed by 9 bases and V by 6 bases; bases with no gene match: 8. This CDR3 is 14 amino acids long. Germline-derived CDR1 and CDR2 are LNHDA and SQIVND (reference sequence). The full variable domain, its missing parts supplied by reference TRBV19 and TRBJ1-5, is DGGITQSPKYLFRKEGQNVTLSCEQNLNHDAMYWYRQDPGQGLRLIYYSQIVNDFQKGDIAEGYSVSREKKESFPLTVTSAQKNPTAFYLCASSTDRGLGPQHFGDGTRLSIL.

The CDR3 region has the DNA TGCGCCAGCAGCTTGGTAGGACAGAATACGCAGTATTTT. This codes for CASSLVGQNTQYF. V is TRBV5-1 and J is TRBJ2-3; possibly TRBD1 for D (6 bases). V was cut by 0 bases and J by 7 bases, with 9 bases left in between. This CDR3 has 13 amino acids. Germline values: CDR1 SGHRS, CDR2 YFSETQ.

The V call is TRBV7-2, the J call TRBJ2-5; 7 bases map to TRBD2. V gave up 4 bases and J gave up 7 bases; unmatched junction bases: 15. The CDR3 has 16 residues. CDR1 is SGHTA and CDR2 is FQGNSA in the germline V gene. The CDR3 nucleotides read TGTGCCAGCAGCTCCCTGTTCGGCGGGGGTGGAGGGACCCAGTACTTC. This translates into CASSSLFGGGGGTQYF.

The V call is TRBV12-3 or TRBV12-4, the J call TRBJ2-1; the D gene is possibly TRBD2 (6 bases). This CDR3 has 13 amino acids. V gave up 7 bases and J gave up 6 bases, with 13 bases separating them. CDR3 nucleotide sequence: TGTGCCAGCACCCTGACCGGGGGCAATGAGCAGTTCTTC. It specifies CASTLTGGNEQFF.